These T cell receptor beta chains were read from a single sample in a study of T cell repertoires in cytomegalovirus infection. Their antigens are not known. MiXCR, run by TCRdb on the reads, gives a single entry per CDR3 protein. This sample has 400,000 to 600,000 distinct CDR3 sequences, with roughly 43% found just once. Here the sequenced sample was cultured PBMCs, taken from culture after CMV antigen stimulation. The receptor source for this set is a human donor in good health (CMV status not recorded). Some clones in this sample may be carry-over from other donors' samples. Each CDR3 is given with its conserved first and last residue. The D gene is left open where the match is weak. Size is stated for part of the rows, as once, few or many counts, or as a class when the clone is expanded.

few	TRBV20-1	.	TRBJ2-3	TGCAGTGCTAGACCCAGAAGGACCCGGGGGGATACGCAGTATTTT	CSARPRRTRGDTQYF
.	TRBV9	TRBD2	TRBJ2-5	TGTGCCAGCAGCGTAGGGGCAGCCCGGGGGGGGACGGAGACCCAGTACTTC	CASSVGAARGGTETQYF
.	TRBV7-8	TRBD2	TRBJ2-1	TGTGCCAGCAGCCGACGGCTAGCGGGAGACTACAATGAGCAGTTCTTC	CASSRRLAGDYNEQFF
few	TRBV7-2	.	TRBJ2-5	TGTGCCAGCAGCTCTCAGGGGTGGGGGACCCAGTACTTC	CASSSQGWGTQYF
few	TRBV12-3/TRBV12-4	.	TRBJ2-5	TGTGCCAGCAGGCCCCAGGCGGGACAAGAGACCCAGTACTTC	CASRPQAGQETQYF
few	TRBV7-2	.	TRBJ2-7	TGTGCCAGCAGCTCTACCCTCCGTTACGAGCAGTACTTC	CASSSTLRYEQYF
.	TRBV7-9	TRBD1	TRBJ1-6	TGTGCCAGCAGCGGGCCGGGACAGAATAATTCACCCCTCCACTTT	CASSGPGQNNSPLHF
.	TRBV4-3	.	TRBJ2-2	TGCGCCAGCAGCCCTCGGGCGACGGCCGCGAACACCGGGGAGCTGTTTTTT	CASSPRATAANTGELFF
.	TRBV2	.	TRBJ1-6	TGTGCCAGCAGTGAAGACACGGGGGGGTTGGATTCACCCCTCCACTTT	CASSEDTGGLDSPLHF
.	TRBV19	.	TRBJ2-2	TGTGCCAGTAGTTCTACCGGGACCTCAGTCGGGGAGCTGTTTTTT	CASSSTGTSVGELFF
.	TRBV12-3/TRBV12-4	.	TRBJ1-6	TGTGCCAGCAGTCTATGGTTATCACCCCTCCACTTT	CASSLWLSPLHF
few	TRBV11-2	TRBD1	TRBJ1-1	TGTGCCAGCAGCTCGGGACAGGGGGCGAGGAAAGCTTTCTTT	CASSSGQGARKAFF
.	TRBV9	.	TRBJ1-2	TGTGCCAGCAGCAACAGGGCATTTAATGGCTACACCTTC	CASSNRAFNGYTF
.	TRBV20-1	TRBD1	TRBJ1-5	TGCAGTGCTAGAGGGACAGGGGCTGAAATGGGAGATCAGCCCCAGCATTTT	CSARGTGAEMGDQPQHF
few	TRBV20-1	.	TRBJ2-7	TGCAGTGCTAGGGGGGGAGCGGGTGCCTCCTACGAGCAGTACTTC	CSARGGAGASYEQYF
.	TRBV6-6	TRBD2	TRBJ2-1	TGTGCCAGCCTCGGGGTACTAGCGAACAATGAGCAGTTCTTC	CASLGVLANNEQFF
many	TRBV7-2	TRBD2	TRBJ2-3	TGTGCCAGCAGCGTGAGCGGGGGGGGTAGGGATACGCAGTATTTT	CASSVSGGGRDTQYF
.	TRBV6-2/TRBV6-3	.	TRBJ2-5	TGTGCCAGCACACGCAGGGCCCAAGAGACCCAGTACTTC	CASTRRAQETQYF
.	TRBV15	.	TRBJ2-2	TGTGCCACCAGCACAGGGAGGCCTTCAAGGGAGCTGTTTTTT	CATSTGRPSRELFF
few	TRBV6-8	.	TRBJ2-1	TGTGCCACCCAAGTGAAAATCAGCTCCTACAATGAGCAGTTCTTC	CATQVKISSYNEQFF
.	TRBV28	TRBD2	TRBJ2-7	TGTGCCAGCATCGCTAGCGGGGGAACTAGGGGTTACGAGCAGTACTTC	CASIASGGTRGYEQYF
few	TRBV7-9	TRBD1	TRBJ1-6	TGTGCCAGCAGCTTTGACAGGGCAACCTCACCCCTCCACTTT	CASSFDRATSPLHF
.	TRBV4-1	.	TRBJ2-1	TGCGCCAGCAGCCGTTTCGGTTCGACGGGGATCTACAATGAGCAGTTCTTC	CASSRFGSTGIYNEQFF
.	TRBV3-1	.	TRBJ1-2	TGTGCCAGCAGCCAAGCCCCGGAGGTAGGCTACACCTTC	CASSQAPEVGYTF
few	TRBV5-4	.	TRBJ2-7	TGTGCCAGCAGCTTAGGACCTACCCCCCCGGAGCAGTACTTC	CASSLGPTPPEQYF
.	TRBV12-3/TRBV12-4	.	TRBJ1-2	TGTGCCAGCAGTTCCGGTTTGGGGCTAGGCTACACCTTC	CASSSGLGLGYTF
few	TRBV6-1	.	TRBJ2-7	TGTGCCAGCACCCCAACAGTGTACGAGCAGTACTTC	CASTPTVYEQYF
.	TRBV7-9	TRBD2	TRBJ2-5	TGTGCCAGCAGTAAACTAGCGTGGGAGACCCAGTACTTC	CASSKLAWETQYF
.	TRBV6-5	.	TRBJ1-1	TGTGCCAGCAGTTACTCCCGGGGGGGGAGGACTGAAGCTTTCTTT	CASSYSRGGRTEAFF
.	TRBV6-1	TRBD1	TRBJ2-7	TGTGCCAGCAGTGAAGCCGTCGACAGGGGAGGTGGAAAGCAGTACTTC	CASSEAVDRGGGKQYF
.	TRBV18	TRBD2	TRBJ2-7	TGTGCCAGCTCACCATATGCGGGAGCGAGGGAGCAGTACTTC	CASSPYAGAREQYF
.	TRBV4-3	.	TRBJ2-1	TGCGCCAGCAGCCAAGACAGAAGGGCTAGCAGGGGGGATGAGCAGTTCTTC	CASSQDRRASRGDEQFF
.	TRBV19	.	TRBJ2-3	TGTGCCAGTAGTATTTCAGGATTCACAGATACGCAGTATTTT	CASSISGFTDTQYF
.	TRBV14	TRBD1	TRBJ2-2	TGTGCCAGCAGCCAAGAGGGGGACAGGGGGCGAGACGGGGAGCTGTTTTTT	CASSQEGDRGRDGELFF
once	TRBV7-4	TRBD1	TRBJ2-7	TGTGCCAGCAGCCAGCCGAGGACAGGGCGGCCCTACGAGCAGTACTTC	CASSQPRTGRPYEQYF
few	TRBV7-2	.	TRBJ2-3	TGTGCCAGCAGCTTATGGTCATCAGATACGCAGTATTTT	CASSLWSSDTQYF
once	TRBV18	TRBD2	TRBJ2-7	TGTGCCAGCTCACCACTAGCGGGAGGGCTCGAGGAGCAGTACTTC	CASSPLAGGLEEQYF
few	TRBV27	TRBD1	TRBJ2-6	TGTGCCAGCAGTAAGGGACAGGGGGTCTCTGGGGCCAACGTCCTGACTTTC	CASSKGQGVSGANVLTF
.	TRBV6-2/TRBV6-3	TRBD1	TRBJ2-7	TGTGCCAGCAGAGGACAGGGTCGGGAATACGAGCAGTACTTC	CASRGQGREYEQYF
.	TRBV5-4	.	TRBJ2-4	TGTGCCAGCAGCTTAACCGGGACGGACATGAACATTCAGTACTTC	CASSLTGTDMNIQYF
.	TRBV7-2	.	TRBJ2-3	TGTGCCAGCAGCTACCGGGACATCACAGATACGCAGTATTTT	CASSYRDITDTQYF
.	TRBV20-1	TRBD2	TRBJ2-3	TGCAGTCCGGAACTAGCGGGGGTCACAGATACGCAGTATTTT	CSPELAGVTDTQYF
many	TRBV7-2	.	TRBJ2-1	TGTGCCAGCAGCTTACGGGGGAGCTCCTACAATGAGCAGTTCTTC	CASSLRGSSYNEQFF
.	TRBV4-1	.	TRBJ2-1	TGCGCCAGCAGCCAAGGTTTGAATTTGGGGAGTGAGCAGTTCTTC	CASSQGLNLGSEQFF
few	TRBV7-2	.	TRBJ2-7	TGTGCCAGCAGCTTATCGGCTAGCGTGTTCTACGAGCAGTACTTC	CASSLSASVFYEQYF
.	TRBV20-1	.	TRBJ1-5	TGCAGTGCTGCCGTGGGCAGTGAGTATAGCAATCAGCCCCAGCATTTT	CSAAVGSEYSNQPQHF
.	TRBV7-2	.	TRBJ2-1	TGTGCCAGCAGCTTAGCTGGGAGTATCTCGGACAATGAGCAGTTCTTC	CASSLAGSISDNEQFF
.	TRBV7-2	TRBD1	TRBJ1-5	TGTGCCAGCAGCTTGACAGGGCCGGGCCAGCCCCAGCATTTT	CASSLTGPGQPQHF
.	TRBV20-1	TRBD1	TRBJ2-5	TGCAGTGCTAAGGACAGGGACCAAGAGACCCAGTACTTC	CSAKDRDQETQYF
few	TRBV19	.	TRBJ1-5	TGTGCCAGTAGTATGAGGGGATCAGGGAATCAGCCCCAGCATTTT	CASSMRGSGNQPQHF
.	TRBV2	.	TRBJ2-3	TGTGCCAGCAGAGAAAGGCCTCTTTTAGGCGATACGCAGTATTTT	CASRERPLLGDTQYF
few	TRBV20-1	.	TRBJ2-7	TGCAGTGCCAGATCCACGGGGTTGGACTACGAGCAGTACTTC	CSARSTGLDYEQYF
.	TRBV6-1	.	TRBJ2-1	TGTGCCAGCAGTTCCGGGACGCCCTCCTACAATGAGCAGTTCTTC	CASSSGTPSYNEQFF
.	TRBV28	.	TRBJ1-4	TGTGCCAGCAAGGGACGGGATAATGAAAAACTGTTTTTT	CASKGRDNEKLFF
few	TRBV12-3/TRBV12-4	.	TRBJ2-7	TGTGCCAGCAGTTCCGCACAGGAGACCGGCTCCTACGAGCAGTACTTC	CASSSAQETGSYEQYF
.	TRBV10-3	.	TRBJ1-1	TGTGCCATCAGTGCGACCCGATATGACACTGAAGCTTTCTTT	CAISATRYDTEAFF
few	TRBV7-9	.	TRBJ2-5	TGTGCCAGCAGCCGATTAGAAGAGACCCAGTACTTC	CASSRLEETQYF